Sequencing of this T cell receptor (beta chain) was carried out in a study of blood T cell repertoires in COVID-19 (TCRdb year 2020). Describing the broader study: Collaborator samples came from the United States, Italy and Spain and covered acute and convalescent phases of COVID-19. The prospective study material was composed of cDNA or gDNA derived from T cells, B-cell-depleted T cells, or PBMCs. Subjects who had been exposed to COVID-19, were actively infected with it, or had recovered from it provided the deeply sampled blood TCRbeta repertoires that made up the dataset. The repertoires were released in a freely available public database intended as a resource for research on the immune response to SARS-CoV-2. Samples were obtained from the ongoing ImmuneRACE study (first 160 participants) and from over 1,000 subjects provided by 6 global collaborators. Sample metadata almost always included a de-identified subject ID, COVID-19 status, age in years and sex. Where available, HLA class I and class II types were taken from metadata supplied by the sample provider and were not determined by assay-based typing.

Participants in the prospective study were aged about 18 to 95 years, lived in approximately 26 United States geographic areas, and enrolled through a virtual design. To assign participants to cohorts, the prospective study relied on clinical history that participants themselves reported in a screening survey and a study questionnaire. Recovered participants in ImmuneRACE Cohort 3 were defined by two consecutive negative NP/OP PCR tests, clearance by a healthcare professional, or resolution of symptoms. Mobile phlebotomists in the prospective study collected whole blood, serum and a nasopharyngeal or oropharyngeal swab from every participant. Over an approximately 2-month period, participants in the prospective study had the option of providing additional blood draws and questionnaires. Blood samples from the prospective study were shipped frozen or at room temperature prior to DNA extraction.

The V end loses 8 bases and the J end loses 6 bases, and a stretch of 10 bases separates them. From the cysteine up to the phenylalanine, the CDR3 has a length of 12 residues. The retained sequence is limited to the CDR3, 36 bases, with the frame set at the first base. From the germline V gene, CDR1 is MNHEY and CDR2 is SVGAGI. The immunoSEQ Assay, a bias-controlled multiplex PCR, was used to amplify TCRbeta CDR3 regions from genomic DNA. As for the original processing: The number of nucleated cells in each sample was estimated from the amplification of reference gene primers within the assay. To quantify the absolute abundance of each unique TCRbeta CDR3 rearrangement, sequence reads were collapsed and filtered. For each sample, productive Simpson clonality was calculated as the square root of Simpson's diversity index across productive rearrangements. TCRdb holds this immuneACCESS table with in-frame rearrangements only. Some clones are missing; in checked studies, unresolved V genes explain under half, and the rest has no known cause. V and J calls and clone size are copied from that table; D and trimming were computed from the DNA. This sample lists about 140,000 clones; about 80% were detected once. The ten top clones hold 2.5% to 3% of the sample.

Study-level results and caveats: The quantity of clinical and demographic metadata differed by source and by participant and was supplied without curation.

For this clone: Its recognized antigen is unknown. Base qualities are not at hand, and no much larger clone is one base apart.

Sequencing used PBMCs or T cells enriched from blood (not recorded which). The chain uses TRBV6-5 and TRBJ1-4; the D gene assignment is ambiguous. The receptor was isolated from a woman aged 50 to 60 who had recovered from COVID-19. CDR3 region: CASGLSDEKLFF. At the DNA level, the sequence is TGTGCCAGCGGACTCTCGGATGAAAAACTGTTTTTT.